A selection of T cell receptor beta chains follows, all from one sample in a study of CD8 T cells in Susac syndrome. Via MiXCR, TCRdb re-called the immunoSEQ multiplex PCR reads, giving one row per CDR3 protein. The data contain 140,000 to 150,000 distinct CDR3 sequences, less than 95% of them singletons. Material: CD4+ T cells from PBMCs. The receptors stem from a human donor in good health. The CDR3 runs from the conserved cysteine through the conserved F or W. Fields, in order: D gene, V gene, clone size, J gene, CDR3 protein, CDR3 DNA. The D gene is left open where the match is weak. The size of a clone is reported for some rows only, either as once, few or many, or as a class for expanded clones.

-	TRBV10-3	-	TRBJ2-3	CAISEFLGRTDTQYF	TGTGCCATCAGTGAGTTCTTGGGGCGCACAGATACGCAGTATTTT
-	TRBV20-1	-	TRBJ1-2	CSARDPQGDYGYTF	TGCAGTGCTAGAGATCCGCAGGGCGACTATGGCTACACCTTC
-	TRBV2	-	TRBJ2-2	CASSEAMNTGELFF	TGTGCCAGCAGTGAAGCGATGAACACCGGGGAGCTGTTTTTT
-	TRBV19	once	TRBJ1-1	CASSIAGYKNTEAFF	TGTGCCAGTAGTATCGCCGGGTATAAGAACACTGAAGCTTTCTTT
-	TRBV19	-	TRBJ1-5	CASSYQQGNQPQHF	TGTGCCAGTAGCTATCAGCAGGGCAATCAGCCCCAGCATTTT
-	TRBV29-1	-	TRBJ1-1	CSAPDLMNTEAFF	TGCAGCGCCCCCGATTTAATGAACACTGAAGCTTTCTTT
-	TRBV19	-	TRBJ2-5	CASSRGGGETQYF	TGTGCCAGCTCCCGAGGTGGGGGAGAGACCCAGTACTTC
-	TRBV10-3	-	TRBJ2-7	CAITSDSGTREQYF	TGTGCCATCACCTCCGATTCCGGGACAAGGGAGCAGTACTTC
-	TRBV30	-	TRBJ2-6	CAWSVGLGGANVLTF	TGTGCCTGGAGTGTGGGTTTAGGTGGGGCCAACGTCCTGACTTTC
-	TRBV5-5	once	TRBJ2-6	CASSLYAGGSGANVLTF	TGTGCCAGCAGCTTGTATGCCGGGGGCTCTGGGGCCAACGTCCTGACTTTC
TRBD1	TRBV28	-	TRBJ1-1	CASKGGITEAFF	TGTGCCAGCAAAGGGGGCATAACTGAAGCTTTCTTT
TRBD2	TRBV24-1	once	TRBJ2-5	CATSVGGGRETQYF	TGTGCCACCAGCGTGGGGGGGGGAAGGGAGACCCAGTACTTC
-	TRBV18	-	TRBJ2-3	CASSPEVAGDTQYF	TGTGCCAGCTCACCGGAGGTGGCGGGAGATACGCAGTATTTT
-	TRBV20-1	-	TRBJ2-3	CSASVGTSTDTQYF	TGCAGTGCTAGCGTGGGGACTAGCACAGATACGCAGTATTTT
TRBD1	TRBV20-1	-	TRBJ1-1	CSASRTGGRTEAFF	TGCAGTGCTTCGAGGACAGGGGGCCGGACTGAAGCTTTCTTT
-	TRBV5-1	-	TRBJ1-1	CASSTNPHRGYTEAFF	TGCGCCAGCAGTACGAACCCCCACCGTGGGTACACTGAAGCTTTCTTT
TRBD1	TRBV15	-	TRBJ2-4	CATSVADRDKNIQYF	TGTGCCACCAGCGTCGCAGACAGGGACAAAAACATTCAGTACTTC
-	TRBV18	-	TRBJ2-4	CASSPGIIDIQYF	TGTGCCAGCTCGCCCGGGATAATAGACATTCAGTACTTC
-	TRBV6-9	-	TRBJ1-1	CASSYSVNTEAFF	TGTGCCAGCAGTTATTCGGTGAACACTGAAGCTTTCTTT
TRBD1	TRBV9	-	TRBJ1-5	CASSRGQGYQPQHF	TGTGCCAGCAGCCGAGGACAGGGGTATCAGCCCCAGCATTTT
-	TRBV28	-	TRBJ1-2	CASRQNYGYTF	TGTGCCAGCAGACAAAACTATGGCTACACCTTC
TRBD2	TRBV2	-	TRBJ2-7	CASTWTSGSDEQYF	TGTGCCAGCACCTGGACTAGCGGGAGCGACGAGCAGTACTTC
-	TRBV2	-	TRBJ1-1	CASSEEANTEAFF	TGTGCCAGCAGTGAAGAGGCGAACACTGAAGCTTTCTTT
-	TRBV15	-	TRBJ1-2	CATSRSGDGGYGYTF	TGTGCCACCAGCAGAAGCGGGGACGGTGGCTATGGCTACACCTTC
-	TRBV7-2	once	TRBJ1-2	CASSLDPVGGSYGYTF	TGTGCCAGCAGCTTAGATCCCGTCGGGGGTAGCTATGGCTACACCTTC